These 25 T cell receptor beta chains were all obtained from the same sample, sequenced in a study of blood T cell repertoires in COVID-19 (dated by TCRdb to 2018 to 2020). Receptor amplification or capture employed the immunoSEQ multiplex PCR assay. This is the immuneACCESS table as TCRdb keeps it, with only in-frame sequences that have V and J called. A part of the clones is gone; compared with another copy, unresolved V genes explain less than half, and the rest is unexplained. In all, the sample holds about 60,000 clones, and roughly 87% of those were seen once. The ten top clones hold around 10% of the sample. Sequences were obtained from peripheral blood. The receptors derive from a human donor with acute or convalescent COVID-19. The donor label of this sample is uncertain.

There are a few counts of this clone. This chain joins TRBV7-9 and TRBJ2-7; a possible D gene is TRBD1 (6 bases). Trimming took 5 bases from V and 5 from J, leaving 16 bases between them. The CDR3 is 14 residues long. Germline V gene sequence: CDR1 SEHNR, CDR2 FQNEAQ (reference sequence). The CDR3 DNA reads TGTGCCAGCAGCGTCTCCTACAGGGAAGACGAGCAGTACTTC. It translates to CASSVSYREDEQYF.

This CDR3 reads CASSTLAGGETQYF. DNA for the CDR3: TGTGCCAGTAGTACCCTAGCGGGAGGGGAGACCCAGTACTTC. This chain links TRBV19 with TRBJ2-5; 12 bases fit TRBD2. Trimming took 4 bases from V and 5 from J; bases not matched to a gene: 2. This CDR3 comprises 14 residues. CDR1 is LNHDA, CDR2 SQIVND, per germline (reference sequence).

This clone was seen more than once but under ten times. This rearrangement joins TRBV5-4 to TRBJ2-1; D perhaps matches TRBD2 (5 bases). Trimming stripped 0 bases from V and 4 bases from J, with 11 bases between. Germline V lookup: CDR1 SGHNT, CDR2 YYREEE (reference sequence). The CDR3 is 15 residues long. The CDR3 is CASSLARRQYNEQFF. The CDR3 nucleotides are TGTGCCAGCAGCTTGGCCAGGAGGCAGTACAATGAGCAGTTCTTC.

This sequence joins TRBV5-1 and TRBJ2-1; no definite D call. The CDR3 consists of 15 residues. Trimming took 0 bases from V and 8 from J, leaving 15 bases between them. Germline V gene sequence: CDR1 SGHRS, CDR2 YFSETQ. The CDR3: CASSLGSGYTDEQFF. As DNA, the CDR3 is TGCGCCAGCAGCTTGGGCTCCGGGTACACGGATGAGCAGTTCTTC.

The chain joins TRBV5-1 to TRBJ2-2; D is uncertain. CDR3 length: 14 residues. Germline V lookup: CDR1 SGHRS, CDR2 YFSETQ. Trimming took off 0 bases at V and 1 base at J, with 4 bases between the two ends. CDR3 in amino acids: CASSLAGNTGELFF. The CDR3 DNA follows: TGCGCCAGCAGCTTGGCCGGGAACACCGGGGAGCTGTTTTTT.

CDR3 DNA: TGTGCCAGCAGTGACCCAGGGCTTGGTTCACCCCTCCACTTT. Protein: CASSDPGLGSPLHF. This rearrangement joins TRBV25-1 to TRBJ1-6; D is perhaps TRBD1 (5 bases). Germline V gives CDR1 MGHDK, CDR2 SYGVNS. This CDR3 is 14 amino acids long. V was trimmed by 3 bases and J by 9 bases, leaving 12 bases between them. Full variable domain (remainder filled in from reference TRBV25-1 and TRBJ1-6): EADIYQTPRYLVIGTGKKITLECSQTMGHDKMYWYQQDPGMELHLIHYSYGVNSTEKGDLSSESTVSRIRTEHFPLTLESARPSHTSQYLCASSDPGLGSPLHFGNGTRLTVT.

The chain employs TRBV5-1 and TRBJ1-4; 9 bases are shared with TRBD1. The V gene's germline CDR1 is SGHRS and CDR2 YFSETQ. The CDR3 consists of 15 residues. V trimming: 3 bases; J trimming: 7 bases; junction bases outside the gene matches: 7. In nucleotides, the CDR3 is TGCGCCAGCAGCTCATACACAGGGGGCGCTGAAAAACTGTTTTTT. This sequence encodes CASSSYTGGAEKLFF. Full variable domain (outside the CDR3, taken from reference TRBV5-1 and TRBJ1-4): KAGVTQTPRYLIKTRGQQVTLSCSPISGHRSVSWYQQTPGQGLQFLFEYFSETQRNKGNFPGRFSGRQFSNSRSEMNVSTLELGDSALYLCASSSYTGGAEKLFFGSGTQLSVL.

In the case of this clone: A much larger clonotype is one base distant, so this may be a read error. V usage is TRBV9 and J usage is TRBJ1-1; no clear D. This CDR3 has 17 residues. Deletions cut 0 bases from V and 4 bases from J, with 19 bases between. Germline V gene lookup returns CDR1 SGDLS and CDR2 YYNGEE. This CDR3 is CASSVALGRGNGTEAFF. The DNA of the CDR3 is TGTGCCAGCAGCGTAGCTTTAGGCCGCGGAAATGGCACTGAAGCTTTCTTT. Full variable domain (remainder filled in from reference TRBV9 and TRBJ1-1): DSGVTQTPKHLITATGQRVTLRCSPRSGDLSVYWYQQSLDQGLQFLIQYYNGEERAKGNILERFSAQQFPDLHSELNLSSLELGDSALYFCASSVALGRGNGTEAFFGQGTRLTVV.

The CDR3 is CASRGQGIAYEQYF. The CDR3 DNA is TGCGCCAGCAGGGGACAGGGGATCGCCTACGAGCAGTACTTC. This chain joins TRBV10-2 and TRBJ2-7; 10 bases map to TRBD1. CDR3 length equals 14 residues. Trimming at V came to 6 bases and at J to 2 bases, leaving 4 bases not matched to a gene. Germline-derived CDR1 and CDR2 are WSHSY and SAAADI.

This clone was counted a single time. The chain recombines TRBV27 with TRBJ2-7; D is uncertain. With 6 bases removed from V and 0 bases from J, the gap between germline ends came to 6 bases. The CDR3 covers 12 residues. The germline V gene encodes CDR1 MNHEY and CDR2 SMNVEV (reference sequence). The CDR3 here is CASRSVSYEQYF. The CDR3 DNA sequence: TGTGCCAGCAGGTCGGTCTCCTACGAGCAGTACTTC.

The chain uses TRBV15 and TRBJ2-5; the match to TRBD1 covers 9 bases. CDR3 length equals 15 residues. Germline V lookup: CDR1 LNHNV, CDR2 YYDKDF (reference sequence). J lost 5 bases, V lost 1 base, and 5 bases had no gene match. This CDR3 reads CATSRAGTGRETQYF. The CDR3 nucleotides read TGTGCCACCAGCAGAGCCGGGACAGGGCGCGAGACCCAGTACTTC.

The chain has TRBV6-6 and TRBJ2-3; a possible D gene is TRBD2 (5 bases). This CDR3 has 18 residues. Trimming pared 5 bases from V and 0 bases from J, leaving 21 bases between. The germline CDR1 and CDR2 sequences are MNHNY and SVGAGI (reference sequence). The CDR3 nucleotides are TGTGCCAGCAGTCAAACGACCCTACTAGGTTCTAGCACAGATACGCAGTATTTT. It translates to CASSQTTLLGSSTDTQYF.

The chain joins TRBV19 to TRBJ2-4; D is undetermined. This CDR3 region has 16 residues. Trimming stripped 2 bases from V and 6 bases from J, with 17 bases between. Germline CDR1 is LNHDA and CDR2 is SQIVND (reference sequence). The DNA of the CDR3 is TGTGCCAGTAGTATACAGTACAGACGGAACGGAAACATTCAGTACTTC. It specifies CASSIQYRRNGNIQYF.

The chain joins TRBV6-5 to TRBJ2-7; the D gene is possibly TRBD1 (7 bases). This CDR3 has 13 amino acids. CDR1 MNHEY and CDR2 SVGAGI come from the germline V gene. V dropped 11 bases and J dropped 5 bases, with 19 bases sitting between them. The DNA of the CDR3 is TGTGCCGCCGAGGGGGCGGGAAACGACGAGCAGTACTTC. This codes for CAAEGAGNDEQYF.

This chain links TRBV9 with TRBJ1-6; TRBD1 might be the D (5 bases). V dropped 3 bases and J dropped 5 bases, with 21 bases sitting between them. The V gene's germline CDR1 is SGDLS and CDR2 YYNGEE. The CDR3 runs to 18 residues. CDR3: CASSAQGDWGTDNSPLHF. CDR3 bases: TGTGCCAGCAGCGCCCAAGGGGATTGGGGCACGGATAATTCACCCCTCCACTTT.

V gene TRBV19 combines with J gene TRBJ2-7; a weak D match, TRBD2 (6 bases). V was cut by 4 bases and J by 3 bases, with 22 bases left in between. The CDR3 is 17 amino acids. From germline, CDR1 is LNHDA and CDR2 SQIVND (reference sequence). The CDR3 sequence is CASSTSGGATVNYEQYF. The CDR3 DNA reads as TGTGCCAGTAGTACTTCCGGAGGGGCCACTGTTAACTACGAGCAGTACTTC.

V gene TRBV28 combines with J gene TRBJ1-1, with a tentative D call TRBD1 (5 bases). The V and J ends lost 3 bases and 5 bases respectively, with 13 bases between them. The CDR3 runs 14 residues. From germline, CDR1 is MDHEN and CDR2 SYDVKM. The CDR3 loop reads CASSLGGRGTEAFF. DNA of the CDR3: TGTGCCAGCAGTTTGGGGGGGAGAGGTACTGAAGCTTTCTTT. The full variable domain, its missing parts supplied by reference TRBV28 and TRBJ1-1, is DVKVTQSSRYLVKRTGEKVFLECVQDMDHENMFWYRQDPGLGLRLIYFSYDVKMKEKGDIPEGYSVSREKKERFSLILESASTNQTSMYLCASSLGGRGTEAFFGQGTRLTVV.

The table lists this clone with a count of one. The gene calls are TRBV4-1 and TRBJ1-1; tentatively, D is TRBD1 (5 bases). Trimming took 2 bases from V and 0 from J, leaving 7 bases between them. CDR1 is MGHRA and CDR2 is YSYEKL in the germline V gene. CDR3 size: 14 residues. Here the CDR3 reads CASSQRGMNTEAFF. The DNA for the CDR3 is TGCGCCAGCAGCCAACGGGGGATGAACACTGAAGCTTTCTTT.

The V call is TRBV20-1, the J call TRBJ2-7, with D uncertain. Trimming removed 1 base at V and 6 bases at J, with 4 bases between. This CDR3 comprises 10 residues. Germline loops: CDR1 DFQATT, CDR2 SNEGSKA (reference sequence). Written as DNA, the CDR3 is TGCAGTGCTAGAGCATCCGAGCAGTACTTC. This sequence encodes CSARASEQYF.

The CDR3 loop reads CASSPGTNYGYTF. The CDR3 DNA follows: TGTGCCAGCTCACCCGGGACTAACTATGGCTACACCTTC. This rearrangement joins TRBV18 to TRBJ1-2; D call uncertain. The V gene lost 3 bases and the J gene lost 0 bases, with 5 bases spanning the gap. Germline-derived CDR1 and CDR2 are KGHSH and LQKENI. The CDR3 has 13 residues. Drawing the rest from reference TRBV18 and TRBJ1-2, the complete variable domain is NAGVMQNPRHLVRRRGQEARLRCSPMKGHSHVYWYRQLPEEGLKFMVYLQKENIIDESGMPKERFSAEFPKEGPSILRIQQVVRGDSAAYFCASSPGTNYGYTFGSGTRLTVV.

The chain combines TRBV7-2 with TRBJ2-1, with 11 bases lining up with TRBD2. CDR1 is SGHTA, CDR2 FQGNSA, per germline. V was clipped by 4 bases and J by 2 bases; unmatched bases: 1. The CDR3 runs to 15 residues. The CDR3 loop is CASSSGLAAYNEQFF. CDR3 coding DNA: TGTGCCAGCAGCTCGGGACTAGCGGCCTACAATGAGCAGTTCTTC. Full variable domain (remainder filled in from reference TRBV7-2 and TRBJ2-1): GAGVSQSPSNKVTEKGKDVELRCDPISGHTALYWYRQSLGQGLEFLIYFQGNSAPDKSGLPSDRFSAERTGGSVSTLTIQRTQQEDSAVYLCASSSGLAAYNEQFFGPGTRLTVL.

V usage is TRBV6-5 and J usage is TRBJ1-2, with D possibly TRBD1 on 6 matching bases. Deletions cut 10 bases from V and 8 bases from J, with 23 bases between. The CDR3 loop spans 14 amino acids. The germline gives CDR1 MNHEY, CDR2 SVGAGI. The DNA of the CDR3 is TGTGCCACCATGACTCCGGACAGAGGGATAGGCTACACCTTC. This sequence encodes CATMTPDRGIGYTF.

The V call is TRBV24-1, the J call TRBJ2-7; 8 bases are shared with TRBD2. The CDR3 contains 16 residues. Per the germline V gene, CDR1 is KGHDR and CDR2 is SFDVKD. Trimming removed 4 bases from V and 7 bases from J; junction bases left unmatched: 14. Written as DNA, the CDR3 is TGTGCCACCAGTGAACCAAACGCCAGCGGGGGCGGGGAGCAGTACTTC. Protein sequence: CATSEPNASGGGEQYF.

The CDR3 DNA reads TGTGCCAGCAGCTTAGTAGGGACAGGGGTAAACATTCAGTACTTC. The encoded protein is CASSLVGTGVNIQYF. The genes are TRBV7-8 and TRBJ2-4; 10 bases map to TRBD1. The CDR3 spans 15 residues. Trimming took 1 base from V and 6 from J; bases not matched to a gene: 3. Germline V CDR1 and CDR2: SGHVS, FQNEAQ.

The rearrangement joins TRBV2 to TRBJ2-2; a weak D match, TRBD1 (6 bases). CDR1 SNHLY and CDR2 FYNNEI come from the germline V gene. This CDR3 region has 14 residues. The V gene lost 6 bases and the J gene lost 6 bases, with 14 bases spanning the gap. CDR3 nucleotide sequence: TGTGCCAGCAGCGCTACTAGACAGGCCGGGGAGCTGTTTTTT. Protein sequence: CASSATRQAGELFF.